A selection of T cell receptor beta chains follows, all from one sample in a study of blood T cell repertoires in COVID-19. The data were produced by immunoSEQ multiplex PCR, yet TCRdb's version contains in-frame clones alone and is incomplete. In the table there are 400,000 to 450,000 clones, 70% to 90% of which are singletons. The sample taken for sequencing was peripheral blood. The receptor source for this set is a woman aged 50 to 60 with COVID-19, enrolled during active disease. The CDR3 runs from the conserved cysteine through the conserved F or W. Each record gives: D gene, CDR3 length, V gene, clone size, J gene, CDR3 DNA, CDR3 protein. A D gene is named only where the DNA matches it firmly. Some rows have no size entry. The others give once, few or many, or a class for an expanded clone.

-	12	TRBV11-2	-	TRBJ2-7	TGTGCCAGCAGCCTATTGCGGGCCGAGCAGTACTTC	CASSLLRAEQYF
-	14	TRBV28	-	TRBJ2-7	TGTGCCAGCAGTTTATACCCACAGCCCCACGAGCAGTACTTC	CASSLYPQPHEQYF
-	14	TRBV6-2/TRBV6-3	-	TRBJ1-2	TGTGCCAGCAGTTACTGGGTAGGAGGCTATGGCTACACCTTC	CASSYWVGGYGYTF
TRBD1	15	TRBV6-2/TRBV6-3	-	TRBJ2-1	TGTGCCAGCAGCAATCGACAGGGGTCCTACAATGAGCAGTTCTTC	CASSNRQGSYNEQFF
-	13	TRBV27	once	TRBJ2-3	TGTGCCAGCAGCCCCCACGGGGCAGATACGCAGTATTTT	CASSPHGADTQYF
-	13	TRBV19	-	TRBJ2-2	TGTGCCAGTACCACTGGTTCGGCCGGGGAGCTGTTTTTT	CASTTGSAGELFF
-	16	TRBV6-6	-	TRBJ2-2	TGTGCCAGCAGCCTCTCACAAGTCCCGAACACCGGGGAGCTGTTTTTT	CASSLSQVPNTGELFF
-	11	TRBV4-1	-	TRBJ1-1	TGCGCCAGCAGCCAAGGTCCCCGGGCTTTCTTT	CASSQGPRAFF
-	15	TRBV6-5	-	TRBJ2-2	TGTGCCAGCAAGGTGGAGGGGGCGCTTGCCGGGGAGCTGTTTTTT	CASKVEGALAGELFF
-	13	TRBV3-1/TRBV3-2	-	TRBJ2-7	TGTGCCAGCAGCCAAAGGGGCACCTACGAGCAGTACTTC	CASSQRGTYEQYF
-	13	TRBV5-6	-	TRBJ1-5	TGTGCCAGCAGCATGCTAGGGGGACAGCCCCAGCATTTT	CASSMLGGQPQHF
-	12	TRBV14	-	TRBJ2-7	TGTGCCAGCAGCCAAGTCGTCCACGAGCAGTACTTC	CASSQVVHEQYF
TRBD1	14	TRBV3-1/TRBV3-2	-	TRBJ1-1	TGTGCCAGCAGCCGCGGGACAGTGAACACTGAAGCTTTCTTT	CASSRGTVNTEAFF
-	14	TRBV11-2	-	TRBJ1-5	TGTGCCAGCAGCCCGGGGGGGGTAGGGCAGCCCCAGCATTTT	CASSPGGVGQPQHF
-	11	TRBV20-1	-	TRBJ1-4	TGCAGTGCCATGACGGTCGGGGGACTGTTTTTT	CSAMTVGGLFF
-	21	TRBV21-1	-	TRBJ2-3	TGTGCCAGCAGCAAGCCCTCTAGCGGGGGGGCCGATTCGGGATTTACAGATACGCAGTATTTT	CASSKPSSGGADSGFTDTQYF
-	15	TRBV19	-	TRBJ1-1	TGTGCCAGTAGTATAGGAGGAGGCGGAAGCACTGAAGCTTTCTTT	CASSIGGGGSTEAFF
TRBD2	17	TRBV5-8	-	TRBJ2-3	TGTGCCAGCAGCTTGGTTTGGCTAGCGGGGGGGACAGATACGCAGTATTTT	CASSLVWLAGGTDTQYF
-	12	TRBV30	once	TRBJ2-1	TGTGCCTGGAGTTATCTGGGGGGAGATCAGTTCTTC	CAWSYLGGDQFF
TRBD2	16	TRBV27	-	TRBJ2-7	TGTGCCAGCAGTTTATCGTTAAGCGGGGGGGCGGGTGAGCAGTACTTC	CASSLSLSGGAGEQYF
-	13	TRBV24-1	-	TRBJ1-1	TGTGCCACCAGTGCGGGTAGGTTGACTGAAGCTTTCTTT	CATSAGRLTEAFF
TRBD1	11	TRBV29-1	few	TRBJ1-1	TGCAGCGTTTTGACAGGGGCTTCAGCTTTCTTT	CSVLTGASAFF
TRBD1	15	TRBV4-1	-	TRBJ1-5	TGCGCCAGCAGCCTCGGACAGGGGGGTATTCAGCCCCAGCATTTT	CASSLGQGGIQPQHF
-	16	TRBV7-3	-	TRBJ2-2	TGTGCCAGCAGCTTAACGGTGGGGGCGGCCACCGGGGAGCTGTTTTTT	CASSLTVGAATGELFF
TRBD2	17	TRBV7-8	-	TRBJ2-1	TGTGCCAGCAGCCGGCGGACTAGCGGGGGGGAATACAATGAGCAGTTCTTC	CASSRRTSGGEYNEQFF
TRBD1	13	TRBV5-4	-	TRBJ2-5	TGTGCCAGCAGCTCAGGGGGCGCAGAGACCCAGTACTTC	CASSSGGAETQYF
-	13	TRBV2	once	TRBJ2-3	TGTGCCAGCAGGGGGGGACGCACAGATACGCAGTATTTT	CASRGGRTDTQYF
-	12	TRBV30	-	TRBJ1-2	TGTGCCTGGAGCCCGTCGGGCTATGGCTACACCTTC	CAWSPSGYGYTF
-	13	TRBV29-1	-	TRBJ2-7	TGCAGCGTTGTATGGACAGCAGACTACGAGCAGTACTTC	CSVVWTADYEQYF
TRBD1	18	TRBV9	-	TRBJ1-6	TGTGCCAGCAGCCGGGGGGCACAGGGGGCGCAGGTGAGATCACCCCTCCACTTT	CASSRGAQGAQVRSPLHF
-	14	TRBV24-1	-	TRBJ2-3	TGTGCCACCAGTGATTTGCAACAGGGAGATACGCAGTATTTT	CATSDLQQGDTQYF
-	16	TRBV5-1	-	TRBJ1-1	TGCGCCAGCAGCCAGATTAAGGGTTCAGGGGACACTGAAGCTTTCTTT	CASSQIKGSGDTEAFF
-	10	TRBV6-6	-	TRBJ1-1	TGTGCCACCCTCAACAGGGAAGCTTTCTTT	CATLNREAFF
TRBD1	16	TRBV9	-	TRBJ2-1	TGTGCCAGCAGCGCCCCCGGGACAGGGGGGTGGAATGAGCAGTTCTTC	CASSAPGTGGWNEQFF
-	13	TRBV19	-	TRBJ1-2	TGTGCCAGTAGTACCGACAGGTGGTATGGCTACACCTTC	CASSTDRWYGYTF
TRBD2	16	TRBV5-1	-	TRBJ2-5	TGCGCCAGCAGCTCGTCCGGGACTAGCGTATTAGAGACCCAGTACTTC	CASSSSGTSVLETQYF
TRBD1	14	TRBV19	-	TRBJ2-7	TGTGCCAGTAGTCTAAGACAGGGTATCTACGAGCAGTACTTC	CASSLRQGIYEQYF
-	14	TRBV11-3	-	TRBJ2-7	TGTGCCAGCAGCCCCCACAGCGGCTCCTACGAGCAGTACTTC	CASSPHSGSYEQYF
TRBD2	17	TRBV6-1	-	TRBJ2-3	TGTGCCAGCAGTGAGGGAGGGGCAGGATGGAGCACAGATACGCAGTATTTT	CASSEGGAGWSTDTQYF
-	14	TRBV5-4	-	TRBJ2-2	TGTGCCAGCAGCTTGGGCCGAGGGTCCGGGGAGCTGTTTTTT	CASSLGRGSGELFF
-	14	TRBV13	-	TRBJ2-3	TGTGCCAGCAGCTTCGGAGGGGGCACAGATACGCAGTATTTT	CASSFGGGTDTQYF
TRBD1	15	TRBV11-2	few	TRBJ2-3	TGTGCCAGCAGCGTAACAGGGGGCTCGGGAGATACGCAGTATTTT	CASSVTGGSGDTQYF
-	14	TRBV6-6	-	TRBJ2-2	TGTGCCAGCGTCTTTGGGGCCGGAGCCGGGGAGCTGTTTTTT	CASVFGAGAGELFF
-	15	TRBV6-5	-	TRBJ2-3	TGTGCCAGCAGTTACGACGGGGGAGGAGCAGATACGCAGTATTTT	CASSYDGGGADTQYF